The 2 T cell receptor beta chains reported below all come from one sample, sequenced in a study of T cell changes during pregnancy in multiple sclerosis. The assay was immunoSEQ multiplex PCR, and TCRdb's table has in-frame clones only and misses some. The sample gives about 100,000 clones, 94% of which show up once; about 1% is in the top ten. Sequenced here: peripheral blood, sampled before pregnancy. All receptors derive from a female donor with multiple sclerosis, enrolled in a pregnancy study.

The rearrangement joins TRBV7-8 to TRBJ2-5; weak D call: TRBD2 (6 bases). There are 14 residues in the CDR3. Germline V CDR1 and CDR2: SGHVS, FQNEAQ. Deletions cut 0 bases from V and 5 bases from J, with 10 bases between. The CDR3 DNA reads as TGTGCCAGCAGCTTAGCGGGGGGTTGGGAGACCCAGTACTTC. It codes for CASSLAGGWETQYF.

The chain combines TRBV2 with TRBJ2-5; 8 bases line up with TRBD1. Trimming removed 4 bases from V and 2 bases from J; junction bases left unmatched: 3. This CDR3 region has 14 residues. Germline CDR1 SNHLY, CDR2 FYNNEI. The CDR3 DNA reads TGTGCCAGCAGTGGAGACAGGGGTCAAGAGACCCAGTACTTC. Its translation: CASSGDRGQETQYF.